This TCR beta chain derives from a study of early T cells in non-severe SARS-CoV-2 infection. The CDR3 runs to 14 residues. With 4 bases clipped from V and 5 bases from J, the junction kept 6 bases outside the gene matches. Per germline, CDR1 SGDLS and CDR2 YYNGEE. There are a few counts of this clonotype. TCRdb re-analysed the 5' RACE reads in MiXCR, keeping a single row per CDR3 protein. The sample comprises some 78,000 distinct CDR3 sequences, 13% of which are singletons, and 5.5% to 7.5% rests with the top ten. This TCR came from an adult who was a healthcare worker with PCR-confirmed SARS-CoV-2 infection or an uninfected control (not recorded which). Sequencing used whole blood. This sequence joins TRBV9 and TRBJ2-7, with 10 positions matching TRBD1. As DNA, the CDR3 is TGTGCCAGCAGCTTCGGGACAGGGGAGAACGAGCAGTACTTC. Residues: CASSFGTGENEQYF.